This T cell receptor beta chain was sequenced during a study of T cell responses to AZD1222 COVID-19 vaccine. The data were produced by immunoSEQ multiplex PCR, yet TCRdb's version contains in-frame clones alone and is incomplete. In the table there are roughly 160,000 clones, approximately 87% of which are singletons. Regarding this clone: Its matching antigen is unknown.

General observations from the study: Donor demographics were predominantly white British with a female majority; clonal diversity may be underestimated. At 160-218 and 743-854, vaccine-associated CD4 TCRs were dominant, and they spanned spike.

This specimen consisted of peripheral blood, obtained 28 days after the second AZD1222 dose. The clonotype originates from an adult who received the AZD1222 COVID-19 vaccine.

The CDR3 here is CSVEGGPTEAFF. As DNA, the CDR3 is TGCAGCGTTGAAGGCGGTCCCACTGAAGCTTTCTTT. The chain joins TRBV29-1 to TRBJ1-1; D ambiguous. V gave up 1 base and J gave up 4 bases, with 7 bases separating them. The CDR3 has 12 amino acids. The germline V gene encodes CDR1 SQVTM and CDR2 ANQGSEA.